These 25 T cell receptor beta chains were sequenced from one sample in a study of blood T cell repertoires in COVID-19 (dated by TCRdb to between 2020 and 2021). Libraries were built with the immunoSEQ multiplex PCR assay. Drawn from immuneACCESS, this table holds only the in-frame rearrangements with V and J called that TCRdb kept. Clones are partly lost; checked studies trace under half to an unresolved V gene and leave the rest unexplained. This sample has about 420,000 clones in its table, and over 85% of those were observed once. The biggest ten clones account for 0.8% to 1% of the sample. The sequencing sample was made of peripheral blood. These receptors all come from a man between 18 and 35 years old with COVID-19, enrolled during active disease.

The chain's CDR3 is CASSDSPEGGRFF. As DNA, the CDR3 is TGTGCCAGCAGTGACTCTCCGGAGGGAGGGCGGTTCTTC. The chain combines TRBV6-4 with TRBJ2-1; TRBD2 matches 7 bases. The V segment lost 0 bases and the J segment 15 bases; nucleotides outside the gene matches: 8. The germline gives CDR1 MRHNA, CDR2 SNTAGT. The CDR3 is 13 amino acids.

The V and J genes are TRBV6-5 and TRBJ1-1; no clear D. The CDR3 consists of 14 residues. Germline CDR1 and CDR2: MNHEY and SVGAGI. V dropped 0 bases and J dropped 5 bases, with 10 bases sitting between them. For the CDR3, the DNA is TGTGCCAGCAGTTACTCGATCCGGGGAACTGAAGCTTTCTTT. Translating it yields CASSYSIRGTEAFF.

The CDR3 region has the DNA TGTGCCAGCAGTTACAGGGGGACGAGTGAGCAGTACTTC. Translating gives CASSYRGTSEQYF. The chain is built from TRBV6-6 and TRBJ2-7; maybe TRBD1 (6 bases). V was shortened by 2 bases and J by 7 bases, with 12 bases between the two germline ends. Germline CDR1 MNHNY, CDR2 SVGAGI (reference sequence). The CDR3 length is 13 residues.

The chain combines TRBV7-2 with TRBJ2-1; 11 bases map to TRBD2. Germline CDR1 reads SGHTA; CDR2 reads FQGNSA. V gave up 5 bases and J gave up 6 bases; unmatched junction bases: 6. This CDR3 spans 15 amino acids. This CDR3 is CASSEGTSGLNEQFF. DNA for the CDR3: TGTGCCAGCAGCGAAGGGACTAGCGGACTCAATGAGCAGTTCTTC.

The CDR3 nucleotides are TGTGCCAGCAGCCAATACAGCTCTAATCAGCCCCAGCATTTT. As protein: CASSQYSSNQPQHF. The J gene is TRBJ1-5, the V gene TRBV3-1 (or the pseudogene TRBV3-2), with unresolved D. CDR3 length: 14 residues. The germline V gene encodes CDR1 LGHDT and CDR2 YNNKEL (reference sequence). V lost 2 bases, J lost 4 bases, and 9 bases lay in between.

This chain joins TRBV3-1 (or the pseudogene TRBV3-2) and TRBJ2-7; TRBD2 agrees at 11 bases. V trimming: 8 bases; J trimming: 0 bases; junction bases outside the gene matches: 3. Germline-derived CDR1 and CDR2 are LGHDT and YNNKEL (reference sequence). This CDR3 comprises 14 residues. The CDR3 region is CASAGTSGSYEQYF. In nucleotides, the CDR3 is TGTGCCAGCGCCGGGACTAGCGGCTCCTACGAGCAGTACTTC.

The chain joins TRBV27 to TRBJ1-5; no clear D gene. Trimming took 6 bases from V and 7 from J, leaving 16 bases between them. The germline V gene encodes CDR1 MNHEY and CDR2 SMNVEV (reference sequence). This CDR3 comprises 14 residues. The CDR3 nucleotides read TGTGCCAGCAGACTCCGGCCCGGCGGGCAGCCCCAGCATTTT. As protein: CASRLRPGGQPQHF.

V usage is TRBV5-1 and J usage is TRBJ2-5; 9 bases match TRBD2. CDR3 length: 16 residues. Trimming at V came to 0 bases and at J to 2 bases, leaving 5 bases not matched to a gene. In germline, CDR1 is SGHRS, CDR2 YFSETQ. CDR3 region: CASSLVQRGVQETQYF. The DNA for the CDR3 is TGCGCCAGCAGCTTGGTGCAGCGGGGGGTTCAAGAGACCCAGTACTTC.

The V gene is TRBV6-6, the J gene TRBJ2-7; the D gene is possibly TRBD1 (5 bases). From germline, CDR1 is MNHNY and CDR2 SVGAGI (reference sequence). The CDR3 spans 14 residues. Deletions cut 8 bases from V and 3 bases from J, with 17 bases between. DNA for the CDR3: TGTGCCAGCTACACAGGCCCCCCAAGCTACGAGCAGTACTTC. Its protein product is CASYTGPPSYEQYF.

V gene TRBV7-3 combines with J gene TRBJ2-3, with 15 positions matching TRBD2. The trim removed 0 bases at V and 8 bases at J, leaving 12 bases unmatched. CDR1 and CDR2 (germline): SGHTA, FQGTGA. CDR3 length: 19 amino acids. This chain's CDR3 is CASSLTGNEGLAGGGTQYF. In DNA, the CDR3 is TGTGCCAGCAGCTTAACGGGGAATGAGGGACTAGCGGGAGGCGGTACGCAGTATTTT.

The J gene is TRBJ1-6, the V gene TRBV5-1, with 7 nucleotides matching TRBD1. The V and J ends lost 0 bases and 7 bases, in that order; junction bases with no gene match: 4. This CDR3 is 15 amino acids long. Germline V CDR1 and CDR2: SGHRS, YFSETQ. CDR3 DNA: TGCGCCAGCAGCTTGGTTGGCAGGGGGAATTCACCCCTCCACTTT. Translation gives CASSLVGRGNSPLHF. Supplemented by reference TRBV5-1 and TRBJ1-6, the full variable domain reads KAGVTQTPRYLIKTRGQQVTLSCSPISGHRSVSWYQQTPGQGLQFLFEYFSETQRNKGNFPGRFSGRQFSNSRSEMNVSTLELGDSALYLCASSLVGRGNSPLHFGNGTRLTVT.

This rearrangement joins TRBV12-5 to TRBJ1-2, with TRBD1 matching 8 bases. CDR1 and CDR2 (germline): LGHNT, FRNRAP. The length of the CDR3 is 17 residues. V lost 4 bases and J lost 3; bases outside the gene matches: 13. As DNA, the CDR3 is TGTGCTAGTGGTTCCCAGGGGGCAGGGTATTTTGACTATGGCTACACCTTC. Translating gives CASGSQGAGYFDYGYTF. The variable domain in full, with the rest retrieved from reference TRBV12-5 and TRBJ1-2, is DARVTQTPRHKVTEMGQEVTMRCQPILGHNTVFWYRQTMMQGLELLAYFRNRAPLDDSGMPKDRFSAEMPDATLATLKIQPSEPRDSAVYFCASGSQGAGYFDYGYTFGSGTRLTVV.

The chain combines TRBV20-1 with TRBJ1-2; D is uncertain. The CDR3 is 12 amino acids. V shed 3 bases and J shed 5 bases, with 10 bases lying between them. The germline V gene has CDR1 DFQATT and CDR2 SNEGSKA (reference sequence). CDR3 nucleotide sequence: TGCAGTGCTAGTCAAGACACTTATGGCTACACCTTC. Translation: CSASQDTYGYTF.

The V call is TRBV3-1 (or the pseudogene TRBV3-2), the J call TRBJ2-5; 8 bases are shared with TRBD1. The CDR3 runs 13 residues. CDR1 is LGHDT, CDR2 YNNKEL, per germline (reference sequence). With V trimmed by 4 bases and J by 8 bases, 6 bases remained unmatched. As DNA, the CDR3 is TGTGCCAGCAGCCCGGGACAGGAGAGAACCCAGTACTTC. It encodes CASSPGQERTQYF.

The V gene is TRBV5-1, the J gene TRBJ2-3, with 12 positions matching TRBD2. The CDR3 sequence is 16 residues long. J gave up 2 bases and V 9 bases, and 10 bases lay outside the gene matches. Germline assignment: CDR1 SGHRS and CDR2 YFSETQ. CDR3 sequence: CANPGPSGGATDTQYF. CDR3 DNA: TGCGCCAACCCCGGGCCTAGCGGGGGGGCCACAGATACGCAGTATTTT.

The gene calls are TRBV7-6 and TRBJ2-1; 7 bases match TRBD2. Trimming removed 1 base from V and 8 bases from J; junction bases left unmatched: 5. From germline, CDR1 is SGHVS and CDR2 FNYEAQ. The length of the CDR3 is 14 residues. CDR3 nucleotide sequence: TGTGCCAGCAGCTTAGGGTCGAGCGGGGATGAGCAGTTCTTC. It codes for CASSLGSSGDEQFF.

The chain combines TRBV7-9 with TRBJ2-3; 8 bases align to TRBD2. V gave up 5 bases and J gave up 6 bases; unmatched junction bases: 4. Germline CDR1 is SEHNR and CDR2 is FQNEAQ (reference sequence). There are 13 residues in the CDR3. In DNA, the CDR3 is TGTGCCAGCAGCCACGGGGGGGCGGATACGCAGTATTTT. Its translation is CASSHGGADTQYF.

CDR3 in DNA: TGTGCCAGCAGTTACATGCGGGACAGGGTGTATGGCTACACCTTC. It yields the protein CASSYMRDRVYGYTF. The genes are TRBV6-2 or TRBV6-3 and TRBJ1-2; 9 bases align to TRBD1. J was trimmed by 5 bases and V by 2 bases; bases with no gene match: 6. In germline, CDR1 is MNHEY, CDR2 SVGEGT. The CDR3 length is 15 residues.

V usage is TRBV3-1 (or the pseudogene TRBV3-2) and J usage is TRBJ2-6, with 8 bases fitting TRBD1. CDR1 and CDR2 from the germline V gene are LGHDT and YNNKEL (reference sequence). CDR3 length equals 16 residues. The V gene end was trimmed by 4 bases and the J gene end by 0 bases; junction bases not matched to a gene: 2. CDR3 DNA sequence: TGTGCCAGCAGCCGGGACAGGAGCTCTGGGGCCAACGTCCTGACTTTC. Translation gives CASSRDRSSGANVLTF.

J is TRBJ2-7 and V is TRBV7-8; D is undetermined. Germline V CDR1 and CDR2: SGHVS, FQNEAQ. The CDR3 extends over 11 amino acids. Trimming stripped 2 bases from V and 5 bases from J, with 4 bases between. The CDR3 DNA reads TGTGCCAGCAGCTTATACAACGAGCAGTACTTC. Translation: CASSLYNEQYF.

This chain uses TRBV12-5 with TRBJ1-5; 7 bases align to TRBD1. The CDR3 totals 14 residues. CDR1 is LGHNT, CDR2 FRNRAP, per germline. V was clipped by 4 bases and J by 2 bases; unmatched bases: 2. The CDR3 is CASGSGTGNQPQHF. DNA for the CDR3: TGTGCTAGTGGTTCGGGGACAGGCAATCAGCCCCAGCATTTT.

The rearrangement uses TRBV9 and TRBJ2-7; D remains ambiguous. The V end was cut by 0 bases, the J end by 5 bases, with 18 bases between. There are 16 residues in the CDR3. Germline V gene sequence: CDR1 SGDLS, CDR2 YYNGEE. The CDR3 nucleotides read TGTGCCAGCAGCGTAGGATACAGTCGTCGGTCCGACGAGCAGTACTTC. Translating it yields CASSVGYSRRSDEQYF. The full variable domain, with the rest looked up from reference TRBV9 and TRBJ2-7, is DSGVTQTPKHLITATGQRVTLRCSPRSGDLSVYWYQQSLDQGLQFLIQYYNGEERAKGNILERFSAQQFPDLHSELNLSSLELGDSALYFCASSVGYSRRSDEQYFGPGTRLTVT.

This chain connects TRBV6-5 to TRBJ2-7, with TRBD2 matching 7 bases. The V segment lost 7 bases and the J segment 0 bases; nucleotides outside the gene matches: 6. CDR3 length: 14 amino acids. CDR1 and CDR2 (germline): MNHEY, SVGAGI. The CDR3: CASTRAGNSYEQYF. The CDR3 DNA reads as TGTGCCAGCACCCGAGCGGGGAACTCCTACGAGCAGTACTTC.

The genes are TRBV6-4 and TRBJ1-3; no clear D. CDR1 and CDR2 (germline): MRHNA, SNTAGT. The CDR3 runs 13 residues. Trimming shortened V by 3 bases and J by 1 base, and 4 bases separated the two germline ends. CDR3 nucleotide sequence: TGTGCCAGCAGTGAGTCTTCTGGAAACACCATATATTTT. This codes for CASSESSGNTIYF.

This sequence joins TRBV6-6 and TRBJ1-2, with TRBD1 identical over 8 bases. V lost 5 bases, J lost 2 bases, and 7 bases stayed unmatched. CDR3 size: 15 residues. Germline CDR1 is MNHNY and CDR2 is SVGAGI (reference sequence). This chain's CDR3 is CASSDPTGANYGYTF. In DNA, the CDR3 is TGTGCCAGCAGTGACCCGACAGGGGCAAACTATGGCTACACCTTC.